The present T cell receptor beta chain was sequenced within a study of OX40 agonist ivuxolimab in advanced cancers. As for the study in general: Recorded diagnoses for dose-escalation patients were hepatocellular carcinoma, melanoma, renal cell or head and neck cancer. Treatment received earlier with anti-PD-1, anti-PD-L1 or anti-CTLA-4 agents was allowed, and under 50% had some.

This clone was seen only once. Clones were sequenced by immunoSEQ multiplex PCR, and TCRdb holds only the in-frame ones, with some missing. This repertoire shows around 27,000 clones, 90% found once; its top ten account for approximately 22%. This CDR3 region has 14 residues. V dropped 6 bases and J dropped 2 bases, with 14 bases sitting between them. The germline CDR1 and CDR2 sequences are SEHNR and FQNEAQ (reference sequence). This clonotype was sampled from an adult with an advanced solid tumor such as melanoma, head and neck, liver or kidney cancer. The rearrangement uses TRBV7-9 and TRBJ2-7, with a possible D match to TRBD2 (6 bases). Here the sequenced sample was CD4+ or CD8+ T cells sorted from blood, taken in a trial of the OX40 agonist ivuxolimab. The CDR3 region is CASRDRDSPYEQYF. Here the CDR3 DNA reads TGTGCCAGCAGGGACCGGGACTCCCCCTACGAGCAGTACTTC.